The 6 T cell receptor beta chains below were found in one sample sequenced in a study of T cell responses to AZD1222 COVID-19 vaccine. The method was immunoSEQ multiplex PCR; TCRdb's version includes in-frame clones alone and lacks a portion of them. This sample has around 150,000 clones, with 90% found just once. Sequenced here: peripheral blood, sampled 28 days after the second AZD1222 dose. The receptors originated from an adult who received the AZD1222 COVID-19 vaccine.

The sample holds one count of this clone. The chain employs TRBV2 and TRBJ1-6; no clear D gene. CDR3 size: 14 residues. V was pared by 8 bases and J by 5 bases, with 13 bases between. In germline, CDR1 is SNHLY, CDR2 FYNNEI. The CDR3 DNA reads TGTGCCAGCGGGCAGGAGAGAGATAATTCACCCCTCCACTTT. Its protein product is CASGQERDNSPLHF.

This chain uses TRBV5-1 with TRBJ1-6; D call uncertain. The germline gives CDR1 SGHRS, CDR2 YFSETQ. The CDR3 sequence is 16 residues long. V was pared by 2 bases and J by 0 bases, with 9 bases between. CDR3 residues: CASSLQTSSYNSPLHF. The CDR3 DNA reads TGCGCCAGCAGCTTACAGACAAGCTCCTATAATTCACCCCTCCACTTT.

This sequence joins TRBV14 and TRBJ1-2; TRBD1 matches 7 bases. Germline CDR1 is SGHDN and CDR2 is FVKESK. The CDR3 extends over 14 amino acids. The V and J ends lost 3 bases and 7 bases, in that order; junction bases with no gene match: 8. CDR3: CASSHPGGISGYTF. CDR3 sequence (DNA): TGTGCCAGCAGCCATCCAGGGGGGATAAGTGGCTACACCTTC. The variable domain in full, completed from reference TRBV14 and TRBJ1-2, reads EAGVTQFPSHSVIEKGQTVTLRCDPISGHDNLYWYRRVMGKEIKFLLHFVKESKQDESGMPNNRFLAERTGGTYSTLKVQPAELEDSGVYFCASSHPGGISGYTFGSGTRLTVV.

This clone was observed a few times. The chain has TRBV3-1 (or the pseudogene TRBV3-2) and TRBJ2-7; tentatively, D is TRBD2 (5 bases). The ends were cut back, 2 bases at V and 6 bases at J, with 8 bases in the middle. The CDR3 runs 12 residues. The V gene's germline CDR1 is LGHDT and CDR2 YNNKEL (reference sequence). This chain's CDR3 is CASSQKAGEQYF. The CDR3 coding sequence is TGTGCCAGCAGCCAAAAGGCGGGCGAGCAGTACTTC.

In its sample, this clone was seen once. V is TRBV24-1 and J is TRBJ2-4; D might be TRBD1 (6 bases). The ends were cut back, 4 bases at V and 0 bases at J, with 15 bases in the middle. CDR1 and CDR2 (germline): KGHDR, SFDVKD. CDR3 size: 17 residues. For the CDR3, the DNA is TGTGCCACCAGTGACTCGACAGGCTCGTTAGCCAAAAACATTCAGTACTTC. This gives the protein CATSDSTGSLAKNIQYF.

The chain uses TRBV2 and TRBJ2-7; unclear D gene. The V gene's germline CDR1 is SNHLY and CDR2 FYNNEI. V was pared by 6 bases and J by 0 bases, with 15 bases between. There are 15 residues in the CDR3. The CDR3 DNA is TGTGCCAGCAGGCCCGGTTCAAAGAGCTCCTACGAGCAGTACTTC. It specifies CASRPGSKSSYEQYF.